This T cell receptor (beta chain) was retrieved from a study of CD8+CD57+ T cells in acquired aplastic anemia. Study as a whole: Roughly 3 ug was the average amount of DNA from sorted CD4+ and CD8+ cells. General observations from the study: Found in both controls and patients were some 30 CD8+ CDR3 sequences.

Points on this clonotype: Its specificity is unknown.

For CDR3 and TCR beta VDJ profiling, genomic DNA was the template used. TCRdb re-derived calls from the reads in MiXCR, one entry per CDR3 protein. The sample holds 180,000 or so distinct CDR3 sequences, roughly 60% seen once. Trimming took off 5 bases at V and 1 base at J, with 10 bases between the two ends. Germline V gene lookup returns CDR1 SGHNT and CDR2 YYREEE (reference sequence). This CDR3 has 14 amino acids. The sequenced patients had an expansion of CD8+CD57+ cells seen by flow cytometry. Each of the patients presented with severe acquired aplastic anemia. The chain couples TRBV5-4 to TRBJ2-1; D gene uncertain. This TCR derives from a human donor with aplastic anemia. Sequenced input: sorted CD4+, CD8+, or CD8+CD57+ T cells (not recorded which) from PBMCs. This CDR3 is CASSSRRSYNEQFF. In nucleotides, the CDR3 is TGTGCCAGCAGTTCTAGACGTTCCTACAATGAGCAGTTCTTC.